This T cell receptor (beta chain) was sequenced during a study of T cell repertoires in cytomegalovirus infection. The wider study: Well-studied HLA-B-restricted CMV epitopes were used in the study alongside recently identified HLA-C-restricted ones. It was the public TCR beta signatures that indicated both CMV infection and matching HLA type. Broader study findings: The cumulative frequency of public TCR beta families identified carriers of CMV plus the relevant HLA. Ex vivo, HLA-C-restricted CMV-specific TCR beta clonotypes prevailed over the rest of the response.

The CDR3 is 14 residues long. Trimming cost V 1 base and J 7 bases, with 13 bases left between them. The germline gives CDR1 SGHVS, CDR2 FNYEAQ. MiXCR, run by TCRdb on the reads, gives a single entry per CDR3 protein. The sample holds about 160,000 distinct CDR3 sequences, about 22% seen once. With respect to this clonotype: The target antigen is unknown.

The material sequenced was CD8+ T cells from cultured PBMCs, taken from culture after CMV antigen stimulation. The receptor comes from a human donor in good health (CMV status not recorded). Some clones in this sample may be carry-over from other donors' samples. This rearrangement joins TRBV7-6 to TRBJ1-1, with D perhaps TRBD1 (6 bases). DNA for the CDR3: TGTGCCAGCAGCTTAGTCCGGGGGCAGGGTGAAGCTTTCTTT. It encodes CASSLVRGQGEAFF. The full variable domain, with the rest looked up from reference TRBV7-6 and TRBJ1-1, is GAGVSQSPRYKVTKRGQDVALRCDPISGHVSLYWYRQALGQGPEFLTYFNYEAQQDKSGLPNDRFSAERPEGSISTLTIQRTEQRDSAMYRCASSLVRGQGEAFFGQGTRLTVV.